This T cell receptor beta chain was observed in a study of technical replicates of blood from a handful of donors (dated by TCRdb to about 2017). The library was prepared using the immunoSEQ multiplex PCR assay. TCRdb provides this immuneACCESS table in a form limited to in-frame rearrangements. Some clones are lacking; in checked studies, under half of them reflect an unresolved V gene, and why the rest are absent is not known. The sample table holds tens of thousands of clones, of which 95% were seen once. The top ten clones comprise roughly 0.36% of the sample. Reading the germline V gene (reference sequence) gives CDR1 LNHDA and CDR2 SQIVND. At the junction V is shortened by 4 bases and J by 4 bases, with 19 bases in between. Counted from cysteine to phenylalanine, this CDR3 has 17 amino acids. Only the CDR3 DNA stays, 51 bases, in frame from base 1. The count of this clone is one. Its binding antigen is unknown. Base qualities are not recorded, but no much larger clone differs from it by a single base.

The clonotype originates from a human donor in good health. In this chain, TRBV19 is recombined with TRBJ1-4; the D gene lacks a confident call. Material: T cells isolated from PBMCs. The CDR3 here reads CASSTPRGRGRNEKLFF. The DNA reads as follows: TGTGCCAGTAGTACTCCGCGGGGAAGAGGGCGTAATGAAAAACTGTTTTTT.